Following are 5 T cell receptor beta chains from one sample sequenced in a study of monozygotic twins with inflammatory bowel disease. TCRdb reanalyzed the 5' RACE reads, giving one entry per CDR3 protein sequence and no DNA. Recorded for this sample: fewer than 550,000 distinct CDR3 sequences. The source material was blood. These receptors all come from a human donor with ulcerative colitis or Crohn's disease, or a healthy co-twin of an affected twin (not recorded which).

V is TRBV6-5 and J is TRBJ2-5; TCRdb's D gene call, TRBD1, goes unchecked for lack of DNA. The CDR3 length is 15 residues. Germline CDR1 reads MNHEY; CDR2 reads SVGAGI. CDR3 residues: CASSYQTGGVETQYF.

The chain employs TRBV4-3 and TRBJ1-3; no DNA is available, so the TRBD1 call from TCRdb remains unchecked. The CDR3 has 15 residues. Germline CDR1 reads LGHNA; CDR2 reads YSLEER. CDR3 amino acids: CASSQDRGTGNTIYF.

J is TRBJ2-7 and V is TRBV6-1. Germline V lookup: CDR1 MNHNS, CDR2 SASEGT. This CDR3 contains 13 residues. CDR3: CASSEPGPYEQYF.

V and J are TRBV5-6 and TRBJ1-1. The CDR3 runs 11 residues. Germline CDR1 reads SGHDT; CDR2 reads YYEEEE. CDR3 sequence: CASSFKAEAFF.

This CDR3 reads CASSMRQGWNTEAFF. The chain joins TRBV7-9 to TRBJ1-1; TCRdb's D call, TRBD1, is unchecked because there is no DNA. CDR3 size: 15 residues. CDR1 SEHNR and CDR2 FQNEAQ come from the germline V gene (reference sequence).